This T cell receptor (beta chain) was identified in a study of OX40 agonist ivuxolimab in advanced cancers. About the study: The dose-escalation cohort had hepatocellular carcinoma, melanoma, renal cell or head and neck cancer. People who had prior anti-PD-1, anti-PD-L1 or anti-CTLA-4 therapy could take part, and under 50% had some. Whole-study results and caveats: At 0.1 to 3.0 mg/kg and by week 6, CD4+ and CD8+ T cells in the blood had expanded clonally.

This clone appeared once. Its antigen remains unknown. This table comes from immunoSEQ multiplex PCR, and its TCRdb copy is limited to in-frame clones, with some not included. This table has 60,000 to 100,000 clones, less than 95% appearing once. Sampling times: baseline, cycle 4 day 1, cycle 7 day 1. CDR1 and CDR2 (germline): SGHRS, YFSETQ. CDR3 length: 15 residues. V was pared by 2 bases and J by 4 bases, with 10 bases between. Sequencing was performed on CD4+ or CD8+ T cells sorted from blood, taken in a trial of the OX40 agonist ivuxolimab. This rearrangement joins TRBV5-1 to TRBJ1-6; D gene ambiguous. The TCR was taken from an adult with an advanced solid tumor such as melanoma, head and neck, liver or kidney cancer. CDR3 protein: CASSFAGSYNSPLHF. CDR3 bases: TGCGCCAGCAGCTTCGCCGGCTCTTATAATTCACCCCTCCACTTT.